This T cell receptor beta chain was identified in a study of early T cells in non-severe SARS-CoV-2 infection. Study at large: Unsorted whole blood bulk RNA was sequenced, with unpaired chains.

One entry per CDR3 protein, called by TCRdb with MiXCR from the 5' RACE reads. Here the sample spans tens of thousands of distinct CDR3 sequences, 10% being singletons. This clonotype was picked up many times. Germline loops: CDR1 SQVTM, CDR2 ANQGSEA. V was pared by 4 bases and J by 5 bases, with 14 bases between. CDR3 length: 13 amino acids. The chain has TRBV29-1 and TRBJ2-5; weak D call: TRBD2 (6 bases). What was sequenced was whole blood. The source of this sequence is an adult who was a healthcare worker with PCR-confirmed SARS-CoV-2 infection or an uninfected control (not recorded which). The CDR3 sequence: CSVVTGVTETQYF. The CDR3 DNA reads TGCAGCGTTGTGACGGGAGTAACCGAGACCCAGTACTTC. The complete variable domain, with remaining parts taken from reference TRBV29-1 and TRBJ2-5, reads SAVISQKPSRDICQRGTSLTIQCQVDSQVTMMFWYRQQPGQSLTLIATANQGSEATYESGFVIDKFPISRPNLTFSTLTVSNMSPEDSSIYLCSVVTGVTETQYFGPGTRLLVL.